The 23 T cell receptor beta chains presented below share a single source sample, sequenced in a study of CD8+CD57+ T cells in acquired aplastic anemia. The sequenced patients had an expansion of CD8+CD57+ cells seen by flow cytometry. Researchers used genomic DNA as the template to profile TCR beta VDJ and CDR3. TCRdb re-called the reads through MiXCR, storing one row per CDR3 protein. Of 150,000 to 200,000 distinct CDR3 sequences in the sample, around 48% were seen once. Material for sequencing was sorted CD4+, CD8+, or CD8+CD57+ T cells (not recorded which) from PBMCs. These receptor sequences come from a human donor with aplastic anemia.

This clonotype was counted at least ten times. The rearrangement uses TRBV3-1 and TRBJ1-1; D is unresolved. This CDR3 contains 11 residues. Germline-derived CDR1 and CDR2 are LGHDT and YNNKEL (reference sequence). V was clipped by 1 base and J by 6 bases, with 3 bases between them. The CDR3: CASSQGPEAFF. The CDR3 DNA follows: TGTGCCAGCAGCCAAGGGCCTGAAGCTTTCTTT.

In its sample, this clonotype was seen many times. The rearrangement uses TRBV2 and TRBJ2-2; maybe TRBD2 (5 bases). CDR1 is SNHLY, CDR2 FYNNEI, per germline. Trimming removed 4 bases from V and 10 bases from J, with 19 bases in between. The CDR3 has 15 amino acids. The chain's CDR3 is CASSVNRLRTVELFF. CDR3 nucleotides: TGTGCCAGCAGTGTTAACAGACTCAGGACTGTGGAGCTGTTTTTT. The entire variable domain, with the rest obtained from reference TRBV2 and TRBJ2-2, is as follows: EPEVTQTPSHQVTQMGQEVILRCVPISNHLYFYWYRQILGQKVEFLVSFYNNEISEKSEIFDDQFSVERPDGSNFTLKIRSTKLEDSAMYFCASSVNRLRTVELFFGEGSRLTVL.

This clonotype was counted ten times or more. The CDR3 DNA reads TGTGCCAGCAGTTACCGGAGGACAGGGTCGAATTCACCCCTCCACTTT. Translated, it gives CASSYRRTGSNSPLHF. The chain is built from TRBV6-5 and TRBJ1-6; 8 positions agree with TRBD1. V gave up 2 bases and J gave up 7 bases; unmatched junction bases: 7. The CDR3 runs 16 residues. The germline CDR1 and CDR2 sequences are MNHEY and SVGAGI.

This clonotype was counted ten times or more. The chain combines TRBV10-2 with TRBJ2-7; TRBD1 matches 7 bases. V lost 0 bases to trimming and J lost 0 bases; unmatched junction nucleotides: 8. This CDR3 spans 17 amino acids. From germline, CDR1 is WSHSY and CDR2 SAAADI. In DNA form, the CDR3 reads TGCGCCAGCAGTGAGTCGGTAGGCAGGGGGAGCTCCTACGAGCAGTACTTC. Encoded protein: CASSESVGRGSSYEQYF.

This chain links TRBV19 with TRBJ2-1; D gene ambiguous. The CDR3 is 11 amino acids. V was pared by 10 bases and J by 5 bases, with 9 bases between. From germline, CDR1 is LNHDA and CDR2 SQIVND (reference sequence). CDR3: CAIPPHNEQFF. CDR3 DNA: TGTGCCATCCCCCCCCACAATGAGCAGTTCTTC. The whole variable domain, remainder taken from reference TRBV19 and TRBJ2-1, is DGGITQSPKYLFRKEGQNVTLSCEQNLNHDAMYWYRQDPGQGLRLIYYSQIVNDFQKGDIAEGYSVSREKKESFPLTVTSAQKNPTAFYLCAIPPHNEQFFGPGTRLTVL.

The chain recombines TRBV5-4 with TRBJ2-7, with 9 bases lining up with TRBD1. V was pared by 0 bases and J by 2 bases, with 21 bases of the junction left unmatched. CDR1 SGHNT and CDR2 YYREEE come from the germline V gene (reference sequence). This CDR3 spans 21 amino acids. CDR3 nucleotide sequence: TGTGCCAGCAGCTTGGGCCGGCCGCCGGGACAGGGTTCAGGAGGTCCCTACGAGCAGTACTTC. Encoded protein: CASSLGRPPGQGSGGPYEQYF.

J is TRBJ1-1 and V is TRBV25-1; 7 nucleotides agree with TRBD1. Germline V gene lookup returns CDR1 MGHDK and CDR2 SYGVNS. The V and J ends lost 8 bases and 5 bases, in that order; junction bases with no gene match: 23. The CDR3 runs 18 residues. The CDR3 loop reads CASVALNNRQGWDTEAFF. The CDR3 DNA reads TGTGCCAGCGTTGCCCTAAACAACCGACAGGGATGGGATACTGAAGCTTTCTTT.

The chain employs TRBV25-1 and TRBJ2-7; no definite D call. The CDR3 runs to 14 residues. V lost 3 bases, J lost 2 bases, and 11 bases lay in between. CDR1 is MGHDK and CDR2 is SYGVNS in the germline V gene. The CDR3 here is CASSEIGSTYEQYF. CDR3 in DNA: TGTGCCAGCAGTGAGATAGGCAGCACCTACGAGCAGTACTTC.

This sequence joins TRBV11-1 and TRBJ2-5, with 9 bases matching TRBD1. V gave up 8 bases and J gave up 2 bases; unmatched junction bases: 18. Germline assignment: CDR1 SGHAT and CDR2 FQDESV (reference sequence). The CDR3 is 18 amino acids. The CDR3 spells CASGRDRVRLGQQETQYF. The CDR3 DNA reads as TGTGCCAGCGGACGGGACAGGGTCCGCTTAGGGCAACAAGAGACCCAGTACTTC.

This sequence joins TRBV7-6 and TRBJ1-2; D unresolved. CDR1 SGHVS and CDR2 FNYEAQ come from the germline V gene. The CDR3 is 14 amino acids. Trimming took 5 bases from V and 0 from J, leaving 10 bases between them. CDR3 DNA sequence: TGTGCCAGCAGCCCCGACCGAACTAACTATGGCTACACCTTC. This codes for CASSPDRTNYGYTF.

This clonotype was counted at least ten times. This sequence joins TRBV4-2 and TRBJ2-4; no clear D gene. V was pared by 4 bases and J by 0 bases, with 7 bases between. The germline gives CDR1 LGHNA, CDR2 YNFKEQ. There are 14 residues in the CDR3. Here the CDR3 reads CASSREVAKNIQYF. CDR3 nucleotide sequence: TGTGCCAGCAGCCGTGAGGTAGCCAAAAACATTCAGTACTTC.

For this clonotype: Just one base apart from a much larger clone, this may be a read error. The J gene is TRBJ1-6, the V gene TRBV27; maybe TRBD1 (6 bases). Germline V gene lookup returns CDR1 MNHEY and CDR2 SMNVEV (reference sequence). The V end was cut by 10 bases, the J end by 4 bases, with 17 bases between. The CDR3 contains 15 residues. CDR3 nucleotide sequence: TGTGCCACGTGCATGGGGGCTGCTTATAATTCACCCCTCCACTTT. Translation: CATCMGAAYNSPLHF.

J is TRBJ2-1 and V is TRBV24-1; 7 bases are shared with TRBD1. V lost 4 bases, J lost 1 base, and 9 bases stayed unmatched. Germline V gene data show CDR1 as KGHDR and CDR2 as SFDVKD. This CDR3 comprises 17 residues. The CDR3 DNA is TGTGCCACCAGTGACTATCCCGGGACAGCGTCCTACAATGAGCAGTTCTTC. Protein: CATSDYPGTASYNEQFF.

The V gene is TRBV7-2, the J gene TRBJ2-5, with 8 positions matching TRBD2. Germline V gene lookup returns CDR1 SGHTA and CDR2 FQGNSA. CDR3 size: 16 residues. J lost 0 bases, V lost 5 bases, and 8 bases had no gene match. In DNA, the CDR3 is TGTGCCAGCAGCCTGACTAGCGTTCTTTACCAAGAGACCCAGTACTTC. Amino acid sequence: CASSLTSVLYQETQYF.

The chain couples TRBV2 to TRBJ1-1; unclear D gene. Germline CDR1 is SNHLY and CDR2 is FYNNEI. With 9 bases removed from V and 3 bases from J, the gap between germline ends came to 17 bases. The CDR3 totals 14 residues. The CDR3 DNA is TGTGCCAGTTACTCCTCCAGGTTGGACACTGAAGCTTTCTTT. This gives the protein CASYSSRLDTEAFF.

This chain uses TRBV7-2 with TRBJ2-1; D remains ambiguous. This CDR3 is 12 amino acids long. In germline, CDR1 is SGHTA, CDR2 FQGNSA. V lost 5 bases and J lost 8, with 10 bases in between. The CDR3: CASSPELDEQFF. DNA of the CDR3: TGTGCCAGCAGCCCAGAGCTGGATGAGCAGTTCTTC.

This clonotype was picked up a small number of times. The rearrangement uses TRBV7-3 and TRBJ2-1, with D possibly being TRBD2 (7 bases). Germline values: CDR1 SGHTA, CDR2 FQGTGA. The CDR3 consists of 12 residues. V lost 5 bases and J 8 bases, leaving 10 bases between the germline ends. CDR3 DNA sequence: TGTGCCAGCAGCCCGGGGGGCGATGAGCAGTTCTTC. Protein sequence: CASSPGGDEQFF.

This clonotype was observed at least ten times. The chain employs TRBV10-3 and TRBJ2-7; 9 nucleotides align to TRBD1. V was pared by 7 bases and J by 2 bases, with 6 bases of the junction left unmatched. The germline V gene has CDR1 ENHRY and CDR2 SYGVKD. This CDR3 spans 14 amino acids. The DNA for the CDR3 is TGTGCCATCACCCAGGGACAGGGACCCTACGAGCAGTACTTC. Translation: CAITQGQGPYEQYF.

Notes on this clonotype: One end of the junction varies from germline; a read error may be responsible. The chain joins TRBV7-2 to TRBJ2-1; 7 nucleotides line up with TRBD1. The CDR3 spans 15 residues. Germline lookup yields CDR1 SGHTA and CDR2 FQGNSA. CDR3 in amino acids: CASSLDRGSCNEQFF. For the CDR3, the DNA is TGTGCCAGCAGCTTAGACAGGGGATCCTGCAATGAGCAGTTCTTC.

In this sample, this clonotype turned up a few times. The chain links TRBV7-9 to TRBJ2-1; maybe TRBD1 (6 bases). Germline V gives CDR1 SEHNR, CDR2 FQNEAQ (reference sequence). This CDR3 has 14 amino acids. V lost 5 bases, J lost 6 bases, and 14 bases lay in between. In nucleotides, the CDR3 is TGTGCCAGCAGCGGTGGCGGACAGTCCAATGAGCAGTTCTTC. Translating gives CASSGGGQSNEQFF.

This clonotype has a count of ten or more. The CDR3 reads CASSPAGGRSYTQYF. The CDR3 DNA sequence: TGCGCCAGCAGCCCAGCGGGGGGCAGGTCTTATACGCAGTATTTT. V gene TRBV4-1 combines with J gene TRBJ2-3; TRBD2 aligns across 9 bases. The CDR3 contains 15 residues. The V and J ends lost 4 bases and 7 bases, in that order; junction bases with no gene match: 9. Germline CDR1 reads MGHRA; CDR2 reads YSYEKL.

V usage is TRBV6-1 and J usage is TRBJ1-2; 8 nucleotides align to TRBD1. The CDR3 runs 16 residues. J gave up 4 bases and V 1 base, and 8 bases lay outside the gene matches. Per the germline V gene, CDR1 is MNHNS and CDR2 is SASEGT. CDR3 residues: CASSEGGRGRLYGYTF. The CDR3 DNA follows: TGTGCCAGCAGTGAAGGGGGCAGGGGGCGCCTCTATGGCTACACCTTC.

To note about this clonotype: A much more abundant neighbour one base away suggests this may be a read error. V gene TRBV2 combines with J gene TRBJ1-5, with a weak D call TRBD1 (6 bases). Germline CDR1 reads SNHLY; CDR2 reads FYNNEI. This CDR3 region has 15 residues. The CDR3 loop is CASTPGQYSDQPQHF. CDR3 in DNA: TGTGCCAGCACCCCCGGACAGTATAGCGATCAGCCCCAGCATTTT.